This paragraph covers one T cell receptor (beta chain) sequence. At least ten counts were recorded for this clonotype. Its recognized antigen is unknown. Qualities for individual bases were not recorded, and no much larger clone is one base off. This entry belongs to a study of Graves' ophthalmopathy and Graves' hyperthyroidism listed by TCRdb under 2018. For the wider study: Peripheral blood was collected at initial diagnosis, before any treatment. Following sample collection, hyperthyroidism patients were given methimazole at a starting dose of 30 mg daily, and ophthalmopathy patients were given high-dose intravenous methylprednisolone. The study used signatures of the TCR beta repertoire to tell Graves' ophthalmopathy apart from Graves' hyperthyroidism and to predict which patients would progress to ophthalmopathy. In more than 5 hyperthyroidism patients, the T-cell repertoire of thyroid tissue was compared with the T-cell repertoire of blood. In total, under 150 blood samples were TCR-sequenced: fewer than 50 ophthalmopathy, 75 hyperthyroidism and some 17 hyperthyroidism-to-ophthalmopathy patients. To explore V-J signatures distinguishing ophthalmopathy from hyperthyroidism, a discovery set of 100 patients (roughly 45 ophthalmopathy, about 57 stable hyperthyroidism) was enrolled. An independent validation cohort was composed of some 19 hyperthyroidism patients and around 15 patients who later progressed from hyperthyroidism to ophthalmopathy. What the authors observed across the whole study: No statistical method was used to set the sample size in advance, and the investigators knew which group each participant was assigned to. In validation, the model predicted ophthalmopathy progression with nearly 71% sensitivity and approximately 78% specificity; roughly 12 predicted patients were CT-confirmed with GO in a median of approximately 6.2 months. Most of the expanded thyroid clonotypes with a frequency above 0.001 were also detected in blood, and it was suggested that the thyroid immune response may be reflected by blood repertoires. Ophthalmopathy was separated from stable hyperthyroidism by the 13-signature model with around 89% sensitivity and around 81% specificity in cross-validation and with 80%/75% in the test set.

Ophthalmopathy patients had moderately to severely active disease, Clinical Activity Score of at least 3, NOSPECS grade of at least 4, and disease duration under 3 months. Patients with other autoimmune diseases, uncontrolled infections, pregnancy or lactation were excluded from the study. Clinical symptoms, serum thyroxine, TRAb, thyroid ultrasound and orbital computed tomography were used for diagnosis. Using Ficoll-Paque density gradient centrifugation, PBMCs were isolated from 9.5 to 10 ml of fresh peripheral blood. Trizol reagent was used to extract the total RNA, and its quality was then checked on an Agilent 2100 Bioanalyzer. V is shortened by 5 bases, J by 0 bases, and the region joining them spans 7 bases. The germline V gene (reference sequence) yields LNHDA for CDR1 and SQIVND for CDR2. Inclusive of the bounding cysteine and phenylalanine, the CDR3 is 14 residues long. The entry retains the CDR3 DNA only, 42 bases that are in frame from base 1.

For repertoire sequencing, TCR beta CDR3 regions were amplified from RNA transcripts. The first round was an RT-PCR using HTBI primers with the Qiagen OneStep RT-PCR kit, and this first round was followed by a second-round multiplex PCR, then size selection and purification. Libraries were sequenced on an Illumina HiSeq2000 using paired-end 100 bp reads. As for how the authors treated the data: SOAPnuke was used for read processing, and reads with adapters, uncalled bases, a mean Phred below 15, or no exact constant-primer or identifier match were discarded. COPE v1.2.5 was used to merge high-quality paired reads. Unique nucleotide sequences were defined as clonotypes and aligned to IMGT TRB V, D and J references using MiTCR v1.1. Analysis was restricted to V-J combinations with a frequency above 0.0001, which covered about 99% of repertoires. A TCR clonal expansion and chaos score per V-J combination was defined as the ratio of F50 clonal expansion to chaos observed in the TCRdist matrix. Welch's t-statistics and random forest were used to narrow the features down to more than 10 V-J combinations, which were then fed into a naive Bayes classifier. Thyroid-blood repertoire similarity was quantified with the Morisita-Horn index. The public sequencing data were trimmed at Q25 with fastp and processed into clonotypes with MiXCR by TCRdb, which kept only in-frame beta chains. One record per CDR3 amino acid sequence lists the most common genes and DNA. TCRdb, not the authors, supplied the V and J calls. The sample profile shows hundreds of thousands of distinct CDR3 sequences; roughly two fifths of them were found once. The ten largest clonotypes hold 3.3% of the sample.

The sequenced sample consisted of peripheral blood. This TCR derives from an adult man with Graves' ophthalmopathy. The chain employs TRBV19 and TRBJ2-2; confidence is insufficient to name the D gene. The CDR3 loop reads CASSWGSNTGELFF. At the DNA level, the sequence is TGTGCCAGTAGTTGGGGATCGAACACCGGGGAGCTGTTTTTT.